This T cell receptor beta chain was captured in a study of blood T cell repertoires in COVID-19. In the study overall: Samples came from the United States, Italy and Spain, spanning acute and convalescent COVID-19. Sources were T cells, B-cell-depleted T cells, or PBMCs; the material itself was cDNA or gDNA.

Germline CDR1 is SGHDT and CDR2 is YYEEEE. The CDR3 runs 13 residues. Trimming left V 1 base short and J 3 bases short, with 8 bases between. Methods used by the authors: For nucleated cells, counts were estimated from reference gene primer amplification. Produced via immunoSEQ multiplex PCR; TCRdb's table is partial and in-frame only. The V and J calls and clone size come from that table; D and trimming were worked out from the DNA. The data hold about 220,000 clones, with about 80% observed a single time. To note about this clone: This sample includes further DNA sequences coding for the same CDR3.

The chain joins TRBV5-6 to TRBJ2-7; D may be TRBD2 (5 bases). Sequencing was carried out using peripheral blood. The origin of this receptor is a woman aged 25 to 39 who had recovered from COVID-19. CDR3 sequence reads: CASSLTGIYEQYF. Written as DNA, the CDR3 is TGTGCCAGCAGCTTGACCGGGATCTACGAGCAGTACTTC.